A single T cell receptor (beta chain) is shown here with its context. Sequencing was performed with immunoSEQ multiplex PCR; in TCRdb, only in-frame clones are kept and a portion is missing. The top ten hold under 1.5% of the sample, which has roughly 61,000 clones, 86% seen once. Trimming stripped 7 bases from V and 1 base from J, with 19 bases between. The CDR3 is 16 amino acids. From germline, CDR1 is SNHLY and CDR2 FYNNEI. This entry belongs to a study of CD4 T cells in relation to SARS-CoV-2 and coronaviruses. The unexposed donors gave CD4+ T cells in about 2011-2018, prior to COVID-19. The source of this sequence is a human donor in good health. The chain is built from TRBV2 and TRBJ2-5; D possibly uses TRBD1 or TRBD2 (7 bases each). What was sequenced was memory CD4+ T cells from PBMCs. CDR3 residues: CASTRGAPGGQETQYF. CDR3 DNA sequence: TGTGCCAGCACCAGGGGGGCCCCGGGGGGCCAAGAGACCCAGTACTTC.